Listed here are 13 T cell receptor beta chains from one sample, sequenced in a study of PD-1 blockade in classical Hodgkin lymphoma. Generated by immunoSEQ multiplex PCR, the TCRdb table keeps only in-frame clones and is missing some. The repertoire includes fewer than 25,000 clones, around nine tenths of them detected once, and around 0.41% sits in the top ten. Time point reported: newly diagnosed, previously untreated cHL patient sample. The authors purified CD4+ T cells from thawed PBMCs by magnetic negative selection. The specimen sequenced was CD4+ T cells from blood. These receptors originate from a human donor with classical Hodgkin lymphoma.

The V call is TRBV2, the J call TRBJ2-7; 7 bases match TRBD2. Germline loops: CDR1 SNHLY, CDR2 FYNNEI. V shed 6 bases and J 3 bases; nucleotides not matched to a gene: 14. CDR3 size: 16 residues. CDR3 bases: TGTGCCAGCAGGGGCTTCGGCGCGCTAGCGGACTACGAGCAGTACTTC. Amino acid sequence: CASRGFGALADYEQYF.

The genes are TRBV7-2 and TRBJ1-3; D is unresolved. The CDR3 extends over 13 amino acids. The V gene lost 6 bases and the J gene lost 0 bases, with 6 bases spanning the gap. CDR1 is SGHTA and CDR2 is FQGNSA in the germline V gene. CDR3 sequence reads: CASSQVSGNTIYF. The CDR3 region has the DNA TGTGCCAGCAGTCAGGTCTCTGGAAACACCATATATTTT.

This sequence joins TRBV7-8 and TRBJ2-4; 11 bases map to TRBD2. V was pared by 5 bases and J by 3 bases, with 21 bases of the junction left unmatched. CDR1 and CDR2 from the germline V gene are SGHVS and FQNEAQ. The CDR3 loop spans 21 amino acids. The CDR3 coding sequence is TGTGCCAGCAGCCCACCACCGAGAGGAATAGCGGGGGGGCGAGTCAAAAACATTCAGTACTTC. Translating gives CASSPPPRGIAGGRVKNIQYF.

The rearrangement joins TRBV7-8 to TRBJ2-2; 7 bases agree with TRBD1. This CDR3 is 18 amino acids long. In germline, CDR1 is SGHVS, CDR2 FQNEAQ. J was trimmed by 5 bases and V by 2 bases; bases with no gene match: 14. The CDR3 DNA sequence: TGTGCCAGCAGCTTAAATGTTCTGAGGGGGCGGATGACCGGGGAGCTGTTTTTT. Amino acid sequence: CASSLNVLRGRMTGELFF. The whole variable domain, remainder taken from reference TRBV7-8 and TRBJ2-2, is GAGVSQSPRYKVAKRGQDVALRCDPISGHVSLFWYQQALGQGPEFLTYFQNEAQLDKSGLPSDRFFAERPEGSVSTLKIQRTQQEDSAVYLCASSLNVLRGRMTGELFFGEGSRLTVL.

The V and J genes are TRBV27 and TRBJ2-3, with D possibly TRBD2 on 6 matching bases. Trimming stripped 4 bases from V and 1 base from J, with 15 bases between. Germline-derived CDR1 and CDR2 are MNHEY and SMNVEV (reference sequence). This CDR3 is 16 amino acids long. The CDR3 DNA reads as TGTGCCAGCAGTTCCCTAGCGCTTCTGGGCACAGATACGCAGTATTTT. As protein: CASSSLALLGTDTQYF.

The chain has TRBV5-6 and TRBJ1-6; D gene unclear. Trimming removed 4 bases at V and 1 base at J, with 12 bases between. CDR3 length: 16 amino acids. The germline gives CDR1 SGHDT, CDR2 YYEEEE. CDR3: CASSLARGSYNSPLHF. The DNA for the CDR3 is TGTGCCAGCAGCCTCGCACGGGGTTCCTATAATTCACCCCTCCACTTT.

The table lists this clone with a few counts. This chain connects TRBV30 to TRBJ1-1, with 7 bases that match TRBD1. Per the germline V gene, CDR1 is GTSNPN and CDR2 is SVGIG (reference sequence). The CDR3 is 11 amino acids. After removal of 3 bases from V and 7 bases from J, the junction contained 2 bases not matched to a gene. CDR3 sequence (DNA): TGTGCCTGGAGGGGGACAGTTGAAGCTTTCTTT. This sequence encodes CAWRGTVEAFF.

The chain joins TRBV4-3 to TRBJ1-6; no firm D call. V was pared by 0 bases and J by 6 bases, with 9 bases between. Per the germline V gene, CDR1 is LGHNA and CDR2 is YSLEER. The length of the CDR3 is 15 residues. CDR3 in amino acids: CASSQDPSLNSPLHF. CDR3 sequence (DNA): TGCGCCAGCAGCCAAGATCCCAGCCTTAATTCACCCCTCCACTTT.

The CDR3 loop is CASSQAGLPQETQYF. The CDR3 DNA reads as TGTGCCAGCAGCCAAGCGGGACTCCCACAAGAGACCCAGTACTTC. The chain uses TRBV4-2 and TRBJ2-5; a possible D gene is TRBD2 (6 bases). The CDR3 consists of 15 residues. In germline, CDR1 is LGHNA, CDR2 YNFKEQ. Trimming pared 1 base from V and 2 bases from J, leaving 11 bases between.

The CDR3 DNA is TGTGCCAGCAGCTTGGGAAGGGCTTTCCCTGGCTACACCTTC. It encodes CASSLGRAFPGYTF. This rearrangement joins TRBV5-5 to TRBJ1-2, with D hard to call. Germline V gene data show CDR1 as SGHKS and CDR2 as YYEKEE (reference sequence). V was cut by 0 bases and J by 7 bases, with 13 bases left in between. The CDR3 is 14 amino acids.

The chain joins TRBV9 to TRBJ1-3; 8 nucleotides agree with TRBD1. The CDR3 loop spans 16 amino acids. The V and J ends lost 3 bases and 4 bases, in that order; junction bases with no gene match: 9. The germline CDR1 and CDR2 sequences are SGDLS and YYNGEE. The CDR3 DNA reads TGTGCCAGCAGCGCAGGACAGGGTTCAGCGGGAAACACCATATATTTT. This gives the protein CASSAGQGSAGNTIYF.

The gene calls are TRBV4-2 and TRBJ2-3; TRBD1 agrees at 8 bases. The CDR3 contains 13 residues. Germline-derived CDR1 and CDR2 are LGHNA and YNFKEQ. The trim removed 5 bases at V and 12 bases at J, leaving 10 bases unmatched. CDR3: CASSLETPGGQYF. The CDR3, as DNA: TGTGCCAGCAGCTTGGAGACGCCAGGGGGCCAGTATTTT.

V is TRBV11-2 and J is TRBJ2-3; 7 bases fit TRBD2. The CDR3 is 13 residues long. V shed 4 bases, J shed 2 bases, and the junction held 0 bases outside the gene matches. Germline CDR1 and CDR2: SGHAT and FQNNGV. The CDR3 sequence is CASSWDYTDTQYF. CDR3 DNA: TGTGCCAGCAGCTGGGACTACACAGATACGCAGTATTTT.